The clone carrying this TCR beta chain was counted at least ten times. This sample is part of a study of neurological immune-mediated disorders. A 10-nucleotide random UMI tagged transcripts in template-switch 5'RACE cDNA synthesis. TCRdb re-derived calls from the 5' RACE reads in MiXCR, one entry per CDR3 protein. The repertoire consists of approximately 59,000 distinct CDR3 sequences, with roughly 5.6% occurring once and the leading ten covering around 6%. The study built unsorted libraries from 2 million PBMCs kept at -80 C. Germline CDR1 reads SGDLS; CDR2 reads YYNGEE. The ends were cut back, 0 bases at V and 8 bases at J, with 20 bases in the middle. The CDR3 totals 16 residues.

The sequenced sample consisted of PBMCs. The clonotype comes from a human donor with multiple sclerosis. The donor label of this sample is uncertain. V is TRBV9 and J is TRBJ1-2, with no clear D. CDR3 sequence (DNA): TGTGCCAGCAGCGTAGGGTCACTGGACGGTCCCCGCGGCTACACCTTC. Residues: CASSVGSLDGPRGYTF.